This is a list of T cell receptor beta chains from one sample in a study of T-cell memory formation after mild COVID-19. MiXCR was run by TCRdb on the 5' RACE reads, yielding one entry per CDR3 protein. Counted here are roughly 600,000 distinct CDR3 sequences, approximately 18% occurring once; the ten biggest clones make up more than 10%. The sequenced material came from PBMCs or a T cell subset sorted from them (not recorded which). The receptor set was obtained from an adult woman who had mild COVID-19 (a few samples of this study predate the infection). Cell type and time point are not known. CDR3s include the opening cysteine and the closing phenylalanine or tryptophan. The order of the fields is clone size, V gene, J gene, D gene, CDR3 length, CDR3 protein, CDR3 DNA. A D gene is named only where the DNA matches it firmly. Clone size is shown for a subset of rows, as once, few, many or a class of expanded clone.

abundance: few
v_gene: TRBV5-1
j_gene: TRBJ1-1
d_gene: -
len: 13
CDR3aa: CASSSDGGAEAFF
CDR3nt: TGCGCCAGCAGCTCGGACGGAGGGGCTGAAGCTTTCTTT

abundance: -
v_gene: TRBV3-1
j_gene: TRBJ2-1
d_gene: -
len: 16
CDR3aa: CASSQVTRTGGNEQLF
CDR3nt: TGTGCCAGCAGCCAAGTGACTAGGACAGGTGGGAATGAGCAGTTATTC

abundance: -
v_gene: TRBV9
j_gene: TRBJ1-1
d_gene: -
len: 10
CDR3aa: CAARATEAFF
CDR3nt: TGTGCCGCCAGGGCCACTGAAGCTTTCTTT

abundance: few
v_gene: TRBV20-1
j_gene: TRBJ2-1
d_gene: TRBD2
len: 14
CDR3aa: CSAGLAGGPDEQFF
CDR3nt: TGCAGTGCTGGACTAGCGGGAGGGCCGGATGAGCAGTTCTTC

abundance: few
v_gene: TRBV6-2/TRBV6-3
j_gene: TRBJ2-7
d_gene: TRBD1
len: 18
CDR3aa: CASSYKRQGGSPYYEQYF
CDR3nt: TGTGCCAGCAGTTACAAGAGACAAGGGGGCTCCCCCTACTACGAGCAGTACTTC

abundance: few
v_gene: TRBV11-3
j_gene: TRBJ2-1
d_gene: TRBD1
len: 15
CDR3aa: CASSTPRTGQMLQFF
CDR3nt: TGTGCCAGCAGCACACCCCGGACAGGTCAGATGTTGCAGTTCTTC

abundance: -
v_gene: TRBV5-1
j_gene: TRBJ2-3
d_gene: -
len: 15
CDR3aa: CASRLGMRGTDTQYF
CDR3nt: TGCGCCAGCAGATTGGGGATGCGGGGAACAGATACGCAGTATTTT

abundance: -
v_gene: TRBV5-1
j_gene: TRBJ2-3
d_gene: TRBD1
len: 16
CDR3aa: CASSLGLTGGADTQYF
CDR3nt: TGCGCCAGCAGCTTGGGACTAACAGGGGGCGCAGATACGCAGTATTTT

abundance: -
v_gene: TRBV11-2
j_gene: TRBJ2-2
d_gene: TRBD1
len: 17
CDR3aa: CASSLNQGGANTGELFF
CDR3nt: TGTGCCAGCAGCTTAAACCAAGGGGGCGCGAACACCGGGGAGCTGTTTTTT

abundance: few
v_gene: TRBV5-1
j_gene: TRBJ2-7
d_gene: -
len: 14
CDR3aa: CASSSHDRPSEQYF
CDR3nt: TGCGCCAGCAGCTCACACGACAGGCCCTCCGAGCAGTACTTC

abundance: -
v_gene: TRBV5-1
j_gene: TRBJ2-7
d_gene: -
len: 13
CDR3aa: CASSLEGYYEQYF
CDR3nt: TGCGCCAGCAGCTTGGAAGGCTACTACGAGCAGTACTTC

abundance: -
v_gene: TRBV5-1
j_gene: TRBJ1-4
d_gene: -
len: 14
CDR3aa: CASSRAAGVEKLFF
CDR3nt: TGCGCCAGCAGCCGGGCAGCGGGGGTGGAAAAACTGTTTTTT

abundance: -
v_gene: TRBV7-9
j_gene: TRBJ2-1
d_gene: TRBD2
len: 16
CDR3aa: CASSFMLAESYNEQFF
CDR3nt: TGTGCCAGCAGCTTTATGCTAGCGGAGTCCTACAATGAGCAGTTCTTC

abundance: few
v_gene: TRBV12-3/TRBV12-4
j_gene: TRBJ2-1
d_gene: TRBD2
len: 14
CDR3aa: CASTLAGRYNEQFF
CDR3nt: TGTGCCAGCACCTTAGCGGGCCGCTACAATGAGCAGTTCTTC

abundance: many
v_gene: TRBV7-9
j_gene: TRBJ2-5
d_gene: -
len: 12
CDR3aa: CASSSYQETQYF
CDR3nt: TGTGCCAGCAGCTCGTACCAAGAGACCCAGTACTTC

abundance: few
v_gene: TRBV6-1
j_gene: TRBJ2-1
d_gene: -
len: 14
CDR3aa: CASKRPVSYNEQFF
CDR3nt: TGTGCCAGCAAACGACCGGTCTCCTACAATGAGCAGTTCTTC

abundance: many
v_gene: TRBV6-5
j_gene: TRBJ2-5
d_gene: TRBD2
len: 13
CDR3aa: CASRAGGVETQYF
CDR3nt: TGTGCCAGCCGTGCGGGGGGCGTGGAGACCCAGTACTTC

abundance: -
v_gene: TRBV24-1
j_gene: TRBJ2-3
d_gene: -
len: 14
CDR3aa: CATSANGFTDTQYF
CDR3nt: TGTGCCACCAGTGCAAACGGCTTCACAGATACGCAGTATTTT

abundance: -
v_gene: TRBV9
j_gene: TRBJ2-2
d_gene: -
len: 13
CDR3aa: CASSVELVGELFF
CDR3nt: TGTGCCAGCAGCGTAGAACTCGTCGGGGAGCTGTTTTTT

abundance: -
v_gene: TRBV24-1
j_gene: TRBJ2-1
d_gene: TRBD1
len: 18
CDR3aa: CATSDGEVSNRGRYEQFF
CDR3nt: TGTGCCACCAGTGATGGGGAGGTCTCGAACAGGGGGCGGTATGAGCAGTTCTTC

abundance: few
v_gene: TRBV7-2
j_gene: TRBJ2-1
d_gene: -
len: 17
CDR3aa: CASSSTGTGQGRGEQFF
CDR3nt: TGTGCCAGCAGCTCCACCGGGACGGGCCAAGGGAGGGGGGAGCAGTTCTTC

abundance: -
v_gene: TRBV30
j_gene: TRBJ2-7
d_gene: -
len: 11
CDR3aa: CAWSWAAEQYF
CDR3nt: TGTGCCTGGAGTTGGGCAGCCGAGCAGTACTTC

abundance: few
v_gene: TRBV29-1
j_gene: TRBJ2-1
d_gene: -
len: 14
CDR3aa: CSVGGWGSNNEQFF
CDR3nt: TGCAGCGTCGGCGGGTGGGGCTCGAACAATGAGCAGTTCTTC

abundance: few
v_gene: TRBV6-5
j_gene: TRBJ2-1
d_gene: TRBD2
len: 17
CDR3aa: CASSLSGTSVGGNEQFF
CDR3nt: TGTGCCAGCAGTTTATCCGGGACTAGCGTCGGAGGCAATGAGCAGTTCTTC

abundance: -
v_gene: TRBV5-1
j_gene: TRBJ1-2
d_gene: TRBD1
len: 15
CDR3aa: CASSVSGTASYGYTF
CDR3nt: TGCGCCAGCAGCGTGTCCGGGACAGCGAGCTATGGCTACACCTTC

abundance: few
v_gene: TRBV24-1
j_gene: TRBJ1-1
d_gene: -
len: 14
CDR3aa: CATRGEGRDTEAFF
CDR3nt: TGTGCCACCAGGGGGGAAGGAAGAGACACTGAAGCTTTCTTT

abundance: few
v_gene: TRBV9
j_gene: TRBJ2-7
d_gene: -
len: 14
CDR3aa: CASSPGGGPYEQYF
CDR3nt: TGTGCCAGCAGCCCGGGGGGCGGGCCCTACGAGCAGTACTTC

abundance: few
v_gene: TRBV9
j_gene: TRBJ2-7
d_gene: TRBD1
len: 14
CDR3aa: CASSNGQGPYEQYF
CDR3nt: TGTGCCAGCAGCAACGGACAGGGGCCCTACGAGCAGTACTTC

abundance: -
v_gene: TRBV29-1
j_gene: TRBJ2-1
d_gene: -
len: 12
CDR3aa: CSVTTQGFGQFF
CDR3nt: TGCAGCGTTACGACACAGGGATTTGGGCAGTTCTTC

abundance: few
v_gene: TRBV4-2
j_gene: TRBJ2-7
d_gene: TRBD2
len: 14
CDR3aa: CASSQASGGYEQYF
CDR3nt: TGTGCCAGCAGCCAGGCTAGCGGGGGCTACGAGCAGTACTTC

abundance: -
v_gene: TRBV12-3/TRBV12-4
j_gene: TRBJ2-1
d_gene: -
len: 10
CDR3aa: CASGATEQFF
CDR3nt: TGTGCCAGCGGGGCTACGGAGCAGTTCTTC

abundance: few
v_gene: TRBV20-1
j_gene: TRBJ2-2
d_gene: TRBD1
len: 16
CDR3aa: CSARNFGQGNTGELFF
CDR3nt: TGCAGTGCTAGAAACTTCGGACAGGGCAACACCGGGGAGCTGTTTTTT

abundance: few
v_gene: TRBV25-1
j_gene: TRBJ2-1
d_gene: TRBD1
len: 19
CDR3aa: CASSDTPVPPGGAYNEQFF
CDR3nt: TGTGCCAGCAGTGATACCCCCGTCCCCCCAGGGGGCGCCTACAATGAGCAGTTCTTC

abundance: few
v_gene: TRBV12-3/TRBV12-4
j_gene: TRBJ1-1
d_gene: -
len: 14
CDR3aa: CASSLEGENTEAFF
CDR3nt: TGTGCCAGCAGTTTAGAGGGTGAAAACACTGAAGCTTTCTTT

abundance: -
v_gene: TRBV9
j_gene: TRBJ2-5
d_gene: -
len: 16
CDR3aa: CASSVSGTLLPETQYF
CDR3nt: TGTGCCAGCAGCGTGTCCGGGACATTACTGCCGGAGACCCAGTACTTC

abundance: few
v_gene: TRBV9
j_gene: TRBJ1-1
d_gene: -
len: 15
CDR3aa: CASSDTGTLNTEAFF
CDR3nt: TGTGCCAGCAGCGACACCGGGACACTGAACACTGAAGCTTTCTTT

abundance: -
v_gene: TRBV5-6
j_gene: TRBJ2-7
d_gene: -
len: 14
CDR3aa: CASSLAGSWYEQYF
CDR3nt: TGTGCCAGCAGCTTGGCAGGTTCGTGGTACGAGCAGTACTTC

abundance: -
v_gene: TRBV7-6
j_gene: TRBJ2-1
d_gene: TRBD1
len: 15
CDR3aa: CASSPYRDRINEQFF
CDR3nt: TGTGCCAGCAGCCCCTACCGGGACAGAATCAATGAGCAGTTCTTC

abundance: -
v_gene: TRBV29-1
j_gene: TRBJ1-2
d_gene: -
len: 13
CDR3aa: CSDRRDPNYGYTF
CDR3nt: TGCAGCGATCGACGGGACCCGAACTATGGCTACACCTTC

abundance: -
v_gene: TRBV15
j_gene: TRBJ2-2
d_gene: -
len: 14
CDR3aa: CATRTDRSTGELFF
CDR3nt: TGTGCCACAAGAACCGACCGATCGACCGGGGAGCTGTTTTTT

abundance: few
v_gene: TRBV30
j_gene: TRBJ2-7
d_gene: TRBD1
len: 15
CDR3aa: CAWGQGTGFSYEQYF
CDR3nt: TGTGCCTGGGGACAGGGAACAGGGTTCTCCTACGAGCAGTACTTC

abundance: -
v_gene: TRBV5-5
j_gene: TRBJ2-5
d_gene: TRBD1
len: 17
CDR3aa: CASSLIGQGLVQETQYF
CDR3nt: TGTGCCAGCAGCTTGATTGGACAGGGGCTTGTCCAAGAGACCCAGTACTTC

abundance: -
v_gene: TRBV15
j_gene: TRBJ2-5
d_gene: TRBD2
len: 15
CDR3aa: CATSRASGGIETQYF
CDR3nt: TGTGCCACCAGCAGGGCTAGCGGGGGGATCGAGACCCAGTACTTC

abundance: few
v_gene: TRBV4-2
j_gene: TRBJ2-1
d_gene: -
len: 14
CDR3aa: CASSQSTRYNEQFF
CDR3nt: TGTGCCAGCAGCCAGAGCACCCGTTACAATGAGCAGTTCTTC

abundance: few
v_gene: TRBV20-1
j_gene: TRBJ1-2
d_gene: -
len: 13
CDR3aa: CSARGRFGDGYTF
CDR3nt: TGCAGTGCTAGAGGTAGATTCGGGGATGGCTACACCTTC

abundance: few
v_gene: TRBV7-9
j_gene: TRBJ2-1
d_gene: TRBD2
len: 15
CDR3aa: CASSLVGLAVGEQFF
CDR3nt: TGTGCCAGCAGCTTAGTCGGACTAGCGGTTGGTGAGCAGTTCTTC